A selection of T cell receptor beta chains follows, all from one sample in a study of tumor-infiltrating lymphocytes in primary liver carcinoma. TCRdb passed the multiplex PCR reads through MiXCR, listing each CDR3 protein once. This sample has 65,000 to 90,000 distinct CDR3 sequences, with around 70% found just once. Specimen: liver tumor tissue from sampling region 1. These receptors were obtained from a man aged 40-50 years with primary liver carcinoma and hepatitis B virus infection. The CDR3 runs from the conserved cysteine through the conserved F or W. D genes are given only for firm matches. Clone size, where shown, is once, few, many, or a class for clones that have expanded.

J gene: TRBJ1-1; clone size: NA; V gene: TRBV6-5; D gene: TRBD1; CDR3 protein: CTSSYTRDRAPKAFF; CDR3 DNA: TGTACCAGCAGTTACACCCGGGACAGGGCCCCAAAAGCTTTCTTT
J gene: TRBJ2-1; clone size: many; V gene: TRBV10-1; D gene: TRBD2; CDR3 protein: CASSESTSGRNEQFF; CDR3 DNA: TGCGCCAGCAGTGAGTCGACTAGCGGGAGGAATGAGCAGTTCTTC
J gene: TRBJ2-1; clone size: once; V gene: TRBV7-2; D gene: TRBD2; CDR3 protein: CASSPGGDLGVEQFF; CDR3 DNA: TGTGCCAGCAGCCCCGGGGGGGACCTGGGGGTTGAGCAGTTCTTC
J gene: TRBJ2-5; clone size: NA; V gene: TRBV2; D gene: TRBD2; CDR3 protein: CASADGTSRQETQYF; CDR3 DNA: TGTGCCAGCGCCGACGGGACTAGCAGACAAGAGACCCAGTACTTC
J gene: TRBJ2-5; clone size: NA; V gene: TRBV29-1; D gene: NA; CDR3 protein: CSVRPRSIDSPQYF; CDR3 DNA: TGCAGCGTCCGACCTCGTTCCATAGATTCGCCCCAGTACTTC
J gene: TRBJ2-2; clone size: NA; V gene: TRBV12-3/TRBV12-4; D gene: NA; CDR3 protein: CAVCSRHPPGELFF; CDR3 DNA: TGTGCCGTCTGTTCCCGACACCCTCCCGGGGAGCTGTTTTTT
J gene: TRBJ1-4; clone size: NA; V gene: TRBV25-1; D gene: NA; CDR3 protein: CASSPGQGIYEKLFF; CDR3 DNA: TGTGCCAGCAGTCCGGGTCAGGGTATATATGAAAAACTGTTTTTT
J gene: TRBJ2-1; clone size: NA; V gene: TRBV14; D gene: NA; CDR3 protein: CASSPETRGEQFF; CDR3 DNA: TGTGCCAGCAGTCCCGAGACTCGTGGTGAGCAGTTCTTC
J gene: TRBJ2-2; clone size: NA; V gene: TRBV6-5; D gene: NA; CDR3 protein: CASRERDGELFF; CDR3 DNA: TGTGCCAGCAGGGAGAGGGACGGGGAACTGTTTTTT
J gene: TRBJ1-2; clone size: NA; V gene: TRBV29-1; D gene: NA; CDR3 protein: CSVARTWPDAGYTF; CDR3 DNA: TGCAGTGTTGCCCGGACATGGCCTGATGCTGGCTACACCTTC
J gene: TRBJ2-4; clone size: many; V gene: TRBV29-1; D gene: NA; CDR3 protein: CSVEASEDIQYF; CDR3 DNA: TGCAGCGTTGAGGCTAGCGAGGACATTCAGTACTTC
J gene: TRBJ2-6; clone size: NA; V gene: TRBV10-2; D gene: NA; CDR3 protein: CASSVVPGANVLTF; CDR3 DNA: TGCGCCAGCAGTGTCGTCCCTGGGGCCAACGTCCTGACTTTC
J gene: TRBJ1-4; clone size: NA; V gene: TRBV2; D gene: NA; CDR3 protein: CASSETTVVTNEKLFF; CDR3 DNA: TGTGCCAGCAGTGAAACGACAGTTGTAACTAATGAAAAACTGTTTTTT
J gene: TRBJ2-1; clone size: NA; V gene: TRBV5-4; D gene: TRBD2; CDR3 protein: CANRAGLVGGTPYNEQFF; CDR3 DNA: TGTGCCAACAGAGCGGGACTAGTGGGAGGGACCCCCTACAATGAGCAGTTCTTC
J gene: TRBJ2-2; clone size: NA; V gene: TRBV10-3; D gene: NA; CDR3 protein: CAISVGGTANSGELFF; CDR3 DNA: TGTGCCATCAGTGTCGGCGGGACAGCAAACAGCGGGGAACTGTTTTTT
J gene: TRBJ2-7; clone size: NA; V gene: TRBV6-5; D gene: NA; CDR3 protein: CASSYGYGGIYEQYF; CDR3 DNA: TGTGCCAGCAGTTATGGGTACGGCGGTATCTACGAGCAGTACTTC
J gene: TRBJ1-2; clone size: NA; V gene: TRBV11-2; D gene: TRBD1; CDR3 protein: CASRERDSTYGYAF; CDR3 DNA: TGTGCCAGCAGAGAGAGGGACAGCACTTATGGCTACGCCTTC
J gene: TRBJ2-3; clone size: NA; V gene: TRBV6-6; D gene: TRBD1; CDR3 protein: CASTAQTGGGHPQYF; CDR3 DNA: TGTGCCAGCACCGCGCAGACAGGGGGCGGGCATCCCCAGTATTTT
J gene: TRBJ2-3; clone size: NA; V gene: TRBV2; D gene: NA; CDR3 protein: CASSGSSTDTQYF; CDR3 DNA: TGTGCCAGCAGTGGTTCAAGCACAGATACGCAGTATTTT
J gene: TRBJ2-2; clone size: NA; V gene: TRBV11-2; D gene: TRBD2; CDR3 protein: CAGSLVALAGSGELFF; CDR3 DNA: TGTGCCGGCAGCTTAGTGGCGTTAGCGGGAAGCGGGGAGCTGTTTTTT
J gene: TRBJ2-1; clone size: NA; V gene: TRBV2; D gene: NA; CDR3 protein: CASSRLSREFF; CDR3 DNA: TGTGCCAGCAGTCGACTCTCCCGGGAGTTCTTC
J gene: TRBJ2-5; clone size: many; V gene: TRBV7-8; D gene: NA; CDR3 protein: CASSLVVRSQETQYF; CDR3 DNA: TGTGCCAGCAGCTTGGTGGTGCGGTCCCAAGAGACCCAGTACTTC
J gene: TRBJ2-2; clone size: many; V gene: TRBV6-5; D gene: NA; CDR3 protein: CASSYTRAGELFF; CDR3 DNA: TGTGCCAGCAGTTACACGAGGGCCGGGGAGCTGTTTTTT
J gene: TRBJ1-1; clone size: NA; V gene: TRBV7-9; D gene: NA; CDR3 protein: CASSPRGLMNTETFF; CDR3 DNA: TGTGCCAGCAGCCCTCGGGGGCTAATGAACACTGAAACTTTCTTT
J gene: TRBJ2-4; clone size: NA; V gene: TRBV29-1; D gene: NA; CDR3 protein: CSALGSAKNIKYF; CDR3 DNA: TGCAGCGCCCTCGGGTCAGCCAAAAACATTAAGTACTTC
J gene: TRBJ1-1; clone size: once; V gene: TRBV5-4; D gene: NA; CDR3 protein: CASSPQASIVRPEAFF; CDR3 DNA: TGTGCCAGCAGCCCCCAGGCATCTATTGTCAGACCTGAAGCTTTCTTT
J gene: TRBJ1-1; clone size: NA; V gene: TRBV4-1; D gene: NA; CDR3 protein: CASSQDPGRGQDTEVSF; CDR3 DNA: TGCGCCAGCAGCCAAGATCCAGGGAGGGGCCAGGACACTGAAGTTTCCTTT
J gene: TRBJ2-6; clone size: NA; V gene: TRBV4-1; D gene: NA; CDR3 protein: CASSQVSGARANVLAF; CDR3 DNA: TGCGCCAGCAGCCAAGTATCGGGTGCTAGGGCCAACGTCCTGGCTTTC